This T cell receptor (beta chain) stems from a study of blood T cells in healthy people across ages. As for the study in general: About one barcoded beta molecule per two T cells was the capture yield of template switching. Regarding the study as a whole: Observed TCR beta diversity per million T cells went down as age went up. This fall followed a roughly linear course with age.

For the second PCR, which ran for roughly 7 to 11 cycles, a sample-barcoded 5' primer and a J-beta primer mix were used. TCRdb redid the calling of the 5' RACE reads with MiXCR, one entry per CDR3 protein. The table records approximately 1.5 million distinct CDR3 sequences, about 35% of them present only once. The table lists this clonotype with a few counts. Its specificity is not known. Germline V gene sequence: CDR1 SGDLS, CDR2 YYNGEE. Losses at the gene ends were 3 bases for V and 2 bases for J; bases not matched to a gene: 7. This CDR3 spans 15 amino acids. This TCR was sampled from a woman younger than 45 in good health. Specimen: blood. The V and J genes are TRBV9 and TRBJ2-5, with 7 bases aligning to TRBD2. The CDR3 region is CASSARGGGQETQYF. DNA of the CDR3: TGTGCCAGCAGCGCGCGTGGGGGGGGACAAGAGACCCAGTACTTC.